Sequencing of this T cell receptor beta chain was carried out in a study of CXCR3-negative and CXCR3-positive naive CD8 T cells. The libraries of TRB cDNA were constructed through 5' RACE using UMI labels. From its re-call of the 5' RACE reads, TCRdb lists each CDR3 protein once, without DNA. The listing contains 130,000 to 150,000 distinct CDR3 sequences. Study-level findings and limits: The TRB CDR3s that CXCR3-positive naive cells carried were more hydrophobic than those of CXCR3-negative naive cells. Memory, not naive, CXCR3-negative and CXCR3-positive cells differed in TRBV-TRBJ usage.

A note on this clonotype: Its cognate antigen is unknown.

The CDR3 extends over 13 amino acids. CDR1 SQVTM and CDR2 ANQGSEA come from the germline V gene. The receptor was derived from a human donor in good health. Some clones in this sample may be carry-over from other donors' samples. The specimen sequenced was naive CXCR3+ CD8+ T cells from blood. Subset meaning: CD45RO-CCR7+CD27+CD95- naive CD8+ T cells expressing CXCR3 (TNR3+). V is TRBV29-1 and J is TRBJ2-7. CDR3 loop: CSPRSGSLDEQYF.